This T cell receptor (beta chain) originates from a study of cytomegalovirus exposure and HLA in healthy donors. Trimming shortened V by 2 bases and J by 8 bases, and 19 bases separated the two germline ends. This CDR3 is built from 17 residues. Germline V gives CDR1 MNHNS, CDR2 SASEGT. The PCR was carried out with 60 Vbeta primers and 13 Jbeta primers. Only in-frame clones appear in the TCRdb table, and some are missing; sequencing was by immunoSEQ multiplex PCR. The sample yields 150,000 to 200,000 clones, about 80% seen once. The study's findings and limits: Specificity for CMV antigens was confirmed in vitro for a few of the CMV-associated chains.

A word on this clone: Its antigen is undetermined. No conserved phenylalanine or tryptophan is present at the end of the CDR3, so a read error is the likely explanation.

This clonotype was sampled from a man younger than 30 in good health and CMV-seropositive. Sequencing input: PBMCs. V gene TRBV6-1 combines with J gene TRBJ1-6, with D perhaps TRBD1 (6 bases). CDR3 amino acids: CASSELPGGGGYSPLHL. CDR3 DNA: TGTGCCAGCAGTGAACTCCCGGGCGGGGGCGGGTATTCACCCCTCCACCTT.